Below are 26 T cell receptor beta chains sequenced from a single sample in a study of identical twins. TCRdb re-analysed the 5' RACE reads in MiXCR, keeping a single row per CDR3 protein. The data show about 340,000 distinct CDR3 sequences, with 10% to 15% seen just once and around 7.2% held by the top ten. These records were also assigned to another study, of yellow fever vaccine responses in identical twins.

The sample taken for sequencing was CD8+ T cells sorted from blood. These TCRs come from a woman under 30 in good health.

This clonotype was observed a few times. This chain joins TRBV20-1 and TRBJ1-6; 9 bases line up with TRBD1. This CDR3 has 14 residues. With V trimmed by 7 bases and J by 8 bases, 9 bases remained unmatched. The germline V gene has CDR1 DFQATT and CDR2 SNEGSKA (reference sequence). The DNA of the CDR3 is TGCAGTGTCCCCGGGACAGGGAGGGATTCACCCCTCCACTTT. Translation gives CSVPGTGRDSPLHF.

This clonotype has ten or more counts. The V call is TRBV9, the J call TRBJ1-5; perhaps TRBD1 as D (5 bases). From germline, CDR1 is SGDLS and CDR2 YYNGEE. Trimming removed 3 bases at V and 2 bases at J, with 6 bases between. This CDR3 region has 13 residues. Here the CDR3 reads CASSGGGNQPQHF. CDR3 bases: TGTGCCAGCAGCGGGGGGGGCAATCAGCCCCAGCATTTT.

With respect to this clonotype: Since a much larger clone is just one base distant, this may be a read error. This sequence joins TRBV12-3 or TRBV12-4 and TRBJ2-3; D could derive from TRBD1 or TRBD2 (6 bases each). The CDR3 is 18 amino acids. The CDR3 DNA reads TGTACCAGCAGTACCCACCTAGGGGGACTCGATAGCACAGATACGCAGTATTTT. This sequence encodes CTSSTHLGGLDSTDTQYF.

This clonotype has more than one count but fewer than ten. J is TRBJ2-5 and V is TRBV7-9; D perhaps matches TRBD2 (6 bases). V was pared by 5 bases and J by 4 bases, with 14 bases between. In germline, CDR1 is SEHNR, CDR2 FQNEAQ (reference sequence). The CDR3 length is 14 residues. The CDR3 DNA sequence: TGTGCCAGCAGCCCCCCGATAGCGGCAGAGACCCAGTACTTC. It codes for CASSPPIAAETQYF.

The chain has TRBV11-2 and TRBJ2-7; 9 bases map to TRBD2. CDR1 is SGHAT, CDR2 FQNNGV, per germline. The CDR3 is 15 residues long. V was clipped by 1 base and J by 2 bases; unmatched bases: 3. The CDR3 DNA reads TGTGCCAGCAGCTTAGGAGCGGGAGGAGCCTACGAGCAGTACTTC. Translation gives CASSLGAGGAYEQYF.

CDR3 protein: CASSQESDRFMNTEAFF. As DNA, the CDR3 is TGTGCCAGCAGCCAAGAAAGTGACAGATTCATGAACACTGAAGCTTTCTTT. V is TRBV3-1 and J is TRBJ1-1; D might be TRBD1 (5 bases). The germline gives CDR1 LGHDT, CDR2 YNNKEL (reference sequence). The CDR3 has 17 residues. V lost 0 bases to trimming and J lost 0 bases, with 14 bases between them.

The rearrangement uses TRBV7-9 and TRBJ2-1; D is unclear. In germline, CDR1 is SEHNR, CDR2 FQNEAQ (reference sequence). The CDR3 has 15 amino acids. The germline V and J ends were trimmed by 5 bases and 7 bases, with 18 bases remaining between them. The CDR3 sequence: CASSPRLDPGNEQFF. The CDR3 DNA follows: TGTGCCAGCAGCCCGCGATTGGACCCCGGTAATGAGCAGTTCTTC.

This clonotype was detected a few times. The chain uses TRBV6-5 and TRBJ1-1; no reliable D call. V gave up 0 bases and J gave up 1 base, with 9 bases separating them. This CDR3 is built from 15 residues. Looked up from germline, CDR1 is MNHEY and CDR2 is SVGAGI. CDR3 region: CASSYSSGGNTEAFF. CDR3 nucleotide sequence: TGTGCCAGCAGTTACTCCTCTGGAGGGAACACTGAAGCTTTCTTT.

This clonotype has more than one count but fewer than ten. This sequence joins TRBV10-3 and TRBJ1-1, with D tentatively TRBD1 (6 bases). CDR1 is ENHRY, CDR2 SYGVKD, per germline. The V end was cut by 5 bases, the J end by 8 bases, with 12 bases between. CDR3 size: 12 residues. The CDR3 bases are TGTGCCATCAGTCCCGGGACAACGGAAGCTTTCTTT. The encoded protein is CAISPGTTEAFF.

The chain joins TRBV11-2 to TRBJ1-6; TRBD1 is a possible D gene (5 bases). CDR3 length: 14 residues. Germline V gene data show CDR1 as SGHAT and CDR2 as FQNNGV. The V end was cut by 0 bases, the J end by 13 bases, with 13 bases between. The CDR3 here is CASSLEGSGGPLHF. The CDR3 DNA is TGTGCCAGCAGCTTAGAGGGGAGTGGGGGGCCCCTCCACTTT.

The CDR3 reads CASSLGGPPFF. The CDR3 DNA sequence: TGTGCCAGCAGTTTGGGGGGGCCACCCTTCTTC. V and J are TRBV28 and TRBJ2-1, with D maybe TRBD2 (7 bases). With 3 bases removed from V and 16 bases from J, the gap between germline ends came to 13 bases. Per germline, CDR1 MDHEN and CDR2 SYDVKM. This CDR3 contains 11 residues.

The chain links TRBV12-3 or TRBV12-4 to TRBJ2-1; the D is unclear. CDR3 length: 16 residues. Trimming took 5 bases from V and 9 from J, leaving 23 bases between them. This CDR3 reads CASSPNYPSYNSEQFF. DNA for the CDR3: TGTGCCAGCAGTCCAAATTACCCCTCCTACAATAGTGAGCAGTTCTTC.

The chain uses TRBV3-1 and TRBJ2-5, with TRBD2 matching over 9 bases. Germline trimming cut 4 bases from V and 5 bases from J; bases unmatched to any gene: 11. Germline CDR1 and CDR2: LGHDT and YNNKEL (reference sequence). CDR3 length equals 16 residues. In DNA, the CDR3 is TGTGCCAGCAGCCTAATGATATATAGCGGGAGTGAGACCCAGTACTTC. Its translation: CASSLMIYSGSETQYF.

This clonotype was observed a few times. This sequence joins TRBV24-1 and TRBJ2-5; 13 bases fit TRBD2. V shed 3 bases, J shed 2 bases, and the junction held 14 bases outside the gene matches. This CDR3 has 20 residues. Germline V gene sequence: CDR1 KGHDR, CDR2 SFDVKD. CDR3 DNA sequence: TGTGCCACCAGTGATCCCCGGACTAGCGGGAGAGGAATAGGACAAGAGACCCAGTACTTC. Its protein product is CATSDPRTSGRGIGQETQYF.

This chain links TRBV7-6 with TRBJ1-1; D may be TRBD1 (6 bases). Germline V lookup: CDR1 SGHVS, CDR2 FNYEAQ. The germline V and J ends were trimmed by 5 bases and 1 base, with 17 bases remaining between them. The CDR3 is made up of 16 amino acids. CDR3 sequence reads: CASSNRRGRGNTEAFF. In DNA form, the CDR3 reads TGTGCCAGCAGCAACCGCCGGGGCAGGGGGAACACTGAAGCTTTCTTT. Based on the CDR3 plus reference TRBV7-6 and TRBJ1-1, the full variable domain is GAGVSQSPRYKVTKRGQDVALRCDPISGHVSLYWYRQALGQGPEFLTYFNYEAQQDKSGLPNDRFSAERPEGSISTLTIQRTEQRDSAMYRCASSNRRGRGNTEAFFGQGTRLTVV.

The chain combines TRBV24-1 with TRBJ2-5; possibly TRBD2 for D (6 bases). In germline, CDR1 is KGHDR, CDR2 SFDVKD. Trimming removed 0 bases from V and 2 bases from J, with 12 bases in between. The CDR3 loop spans 16 amino acids. CDR3 residues: CATSDLGEGGQETQYF. DNA of the CDR3: TGTGCCACCAGTGATTTGGGTGAAGGAGGGCAAGAGACCCAGTACTTC.

V usage is TRBV28 and J usage is TRBJ2-3; TRBD2 agrees at 8 bases. The CDR3 has 16 amino acids. J was trimmed by 5 bases and V by 6 bases; bases with no gene match: 13. The germline gives CDR1 MDHEN, CDR2 SYDVKM. DNA of the CDR3: TGTGCCAGCAGCCGTCGAAGTAGCGGGATGGTAGATACGCAGTATTTT. It translates to CASSRRSSGMVDTQYF. Based on the CDR3 plus reference TRBV28 and TRBJ2-3, the full variable domain is DVKVTQSSRYLVKRTGEKVFLECVQDMDHENMFWYRQDPGLGLRLIYFSYDVKMKEKGDIPEGYSVSREKKERFSLILESASTNQTSMYLCASSRRSSGMVDTQYFGPGTRLTVL.

This clonotype was seen at least ten times. This chain uses TRBV5-1 with TRBJ2-7; TRBD2 aligns across 7 bases. Germline values: CDR1 SGHRS, CDR2 YFSETQ. The CDR3 extends over 14 amino acids. The J segment lost 2 bases and the V segment lost 4 bases, leaving 6 bases of the junction unmatched. For the CDR3, the DNA is TGCGCCAGCAGCCCCCCGGCGGGGGCCTACGAGCAGTACTTC. Amino acid sequence: CASSPPAGAYEQYF.

This clonotype was seen many times. The rearrangement uses TRBV20-1 and TRBJ2-3, with 8 bases aligning to TRBD2. There are 16 residues in the CDR3. Germline values: CDR1 DFQATT, CDR2 SNEGSKA (reference sequence). Trimming removed 3 bases from V and 0 bases from J; junction bases left unmatched: 8. The CDR3 bases are TGCAGTGCTAGGTTTAGTGGCGGGGGGAGCACAGATACGCAGTATTTT. Residues: CSARFSGGGSTDTQYF.

J is TRBJ2-1 and V is TRBV5-8; 12 nucleotides match TRBD2. The germline gives CDR1 SGHTS, CDR2 YDEGEE. V shed 4 bases and J 4 bases; nucleotides not matched to a gene: 0. The CDR3 sequence is 14 residues long. For the CDR3, the DNA is TGTGCCAGCAGCGGACTAGCGGGATACAATGAGCAGTTCTTC. Its translation is CASSGLAGYNEQFF.

In this sample, this clonotype turned up a few times. J is TRBJ2-1 and V is TRBV7-9; TRBD2 agrees at 16 bases. Germline trimming cut 5 bases from V and 4 bases from J; bases unmatched to any gene: 5. Germline V gives CDR1 SEHNR, CDR2 FQNEAQ (reference sequence). The CDR3 extends over 17 amino acids. CDR3 in amino acids: CASSSGTSGGDYNEQFF. The DNA for the CDR3 is TGTGCCAGCAGCAGCGGGACTAGCGGGGGGGATTACAATGAGCAGTTCTTC. The full variable domain, its missing parts supplied by reference TRBV7-9 and TRBJ2-1, is DTGVSQNPRHKITKRGQNVTFRCDPISEHNRLYWYRQTLGQGPEFLTYFQNEAQLEKSRLLSDRFSAERPKGSFSTLEIQRTEQGDSAMYLCASSSGTSGGDYNEQFFGPGTRLTVL.

This clonotype has a handful of counts. The genes are TRBV6-1 and TRBJ2-5; 9 nucleotides align to TRBD1. The CDR3 spans 14 residues. Germline trimming cut 7 bases from V and 5 bases from J; bases unmatched to any gene: 8. Germline CDR1 reads MNHNS; CDR2 reads SASEGT. The CDR3 region is CASNPTGGGETQYF. For the CDR3, the DNA is TGTGCCAGCAACCCTACAGGGGGCGGGGAGACCCAGTACTTC.

J is TRBJ1-2 and V is TRBV2; 8 positions agree with TRBD1. The junction had 19 bases not matched to a gene; V was cut back by 9 bases and J by 4 bases. Germline V gene sequence: CDR1 SNHLY, CDR2 FYNNEI. There are 17 residues in the CDR3. The DNA for the CDR3 is TGTGCCAGTGTGGACCCAGGGGGCCCAGCGATAGGCTATGGCTACACCTTC. Protein product: CASVDPGGPAIGYGYTF. Combining the CDR3 with reference TRBV2 and TRBJ1-2 gives the whole variable domain EPEVTQTPSHQVTQMGQEVILRCVPISNHLYFYWYRQILGQKVEFLVSFYNNEISEKSEIFDDQFSVERPDGSNFTLKIRSTKLEDSAMYFCASVDPGGPAIGYGYTFGSGTRLTVV.

The chain uses TRBV11-1 and TRBJ2-7, with 7 positions matching TRBD1. J lost 1 base, V lost 5 bases, and 17 bases had no gene match. CDR1 and CDR2 (germline): SGHAT, FQDESV (reference sequence). This CDR3 is built from 18 residues. The CDR3 coding sequence is TGTGCCAGCAGCACCAGGGGGATTTCCGGAGTGGGTTCCTACGAGCAGTACTTC. Translated: CASSTRGISGVGSYEQYF.

This clonotype has a count of ten or more. As DNA, the CDR3 is TGCAGCGTTGAAGTTGAGACAGGGCGGACTGAAGCTTTCTTT. Translation: CSVEVETGRTEAFF. This chain joins TRBV29-1 and TRBJ1-1; 7 bases map to TRBD1. CDR1 SQVTM and CDR2 ANQGSEA come from the germline V gene. Losses at the gene ends were 1 base for V and 5 bases for J; bases not matched to a gene: 7. CDR3 length: 14 residues.

This clonotype was seen a few times. This sequence joins TRBV29-1 and TRBJ2-7; D uncertain. The V gene's germline CDR1 is SQVTM and CDR2 ANQGSEA. This CDR3 spans 11 amino acids. V was shortened by 1 base and J by 6 bases, with 7 bases between the two germline ends. The CDR3 DNA sequence: TGCAGCGTTGAAGGTCGTGGCGAGCAGTACTTC. Its translation is CSVEGRGEQYF.